These 18 T cell receptor beta chains were sequenced from one sample in a study of human T cells and chemical hapten exposure. TCRdb reprocessed the RACE reads via MiXCR and lists one record per CDR3 protein. The sample lists 250,000 or so distinct CDR3 sequences; approximately 7.5% were seen once. Regarding time point: pre-sensitization, week 0. Treatment in this sample: therapeutic diphenylcyclopropenone sensitization with weekly scalp DPC. This material consisted of whole blood, taken in connection with sensitization to the hapten diphenylcyclopropenone (DPC). These receptors came from a man younger than 35 with alopecia areata. Some clones in this sample may be carry-over from other donors' samples.

The genes are TRBV4-1 and TRBJ1-1; 7 nucleotides agree with TRBD1. The CDR3 has 14 amino acids. The V gene's germline CDR1 is MGHRA and CDR2 YSYEKL. Trimming at V came to 3 bases and at J to 3 bases, leaving 4 bases not matched to a gene. The CDR3 region is CASSQLTGDTEAFF. The CDR3 DNA reads as TGCGCCAGCAGCCAGCTTACAGGGGACACTGAAGCTTTCTTT.

Here the CDR3 reads CASSPTLTVSKAFF. The CDR3 DNA follows: TGTGCCAGCAGCCCCACATTGACAGTTTCAAAAGCTTTCTTT. The rearrangement joins TRBV3-1 to TRBJ1-1; TRBD1 might be the D (5 bases). Germline CDR1 LGHDT, CDR2 YNNKEL (reference sequence). This CDR3 is built from 14 residues. The V end lost 4 bases, the J end lost 9 bases, and 18 bases lay between the germline ends.

In this sample, this clonotype turned up a few times. The chain uses TRBV7-8 and TRBJ2-1; D tentatively fits TRBD1 or TRBD2 (5 bases each). With 1 base removed from V and 8 bases from J, the gap between germline ends came to 15 bases. This CDR3 spans 15 amino acids. Looked up from germline, CDR1 is SGHVS and CDR2 is FQNEAQ. The CDR3 loop reads CASSLGAVGTDEQFF. Here the CDR3 DNA reads TGTGCCAGCAGCTTAGGGGCGGTGGGGACGGATGAGCAGTTCTTC.

The table lists this clonotype with many counts. This sequence joins TRBV7-3 and TRBJ2-2, with D perhaps TRBD2 (5 bases). The germline V gene has CDR1 SGHTA and CDR2 FQGTGA. V was pared by 4 bases and J by 6 bases, with 15 bases between. This CDR3 contains 15 residues. This CDR3 reads CASSSRGATPGELFF. DNA of the CDR3: TGTGCCAGCAGCTCACGGGGAGCAACGCCCGGGGAGCTGTTTTTT.

The gene calls are TRBV6-1 and TRBJ1-2; a possible D gene is TRBD1 (5 bases). V lost 4 bases and J lost 4, with 10 bases in between. This CDR3 has 13 residues. Germline V CDR1 and CDR2: MNHNS, SASEGT. The CDR3 here is CASSAQGSYGYTF. As DNA, the CDR3 is TGTGCCAGCAGTGCCCAGGGTAGCTATGGCTACACCTTC.

This clonotype showed up many times. The rearrangement joins TRBV29-1 to TRBJ2-1; the match to TRBD1 covers 11 bases. The CDR3 runs 14 residues. CDR1 and CDR2 (germline): SQVTM, ANQGSEA. Trimming at V came to 6 bases and at J to 3 bases, leaving 4 bases not matched to a gene. The CDR3, as DNA: TGCAGCGTGGGGACAGGGGGTTTCTACAATGAGCAGTTCTTC. Amino acids: CSVGTGGFYNEQFF.

This chain links TRBV7-9 with TRBJ1-4; possible D gene TRBD1, 5 bases. The CDR3 consists of 16 residues. The germline V gene has CDR1 SEHNR and CDR2 FQNEAQ (reference sequence). Trimming shortened V by 2 bases and J by 2 bases, and 12 bases separated the two germline ends. The DNA for the CDR3 is TGTGCCAGCAGCTTAACGAGCGAGGGGACTAATGAAAAACTGTTTTTT. This translates into CASSLTSEGTNEKLFF.

The rearrangement links TRBV20-1 to TRBJ1-1; a weak D match, TRBD1 (5 bases). Trimming left V 3 bases short and J 4 bases short, with 9 bases between. The germline CDR1 and CDR2 sequences are DFQATT and SNEGSKA (reference sequence). This CDR3 region has 12 residues. The CDR3 is CSARWGGTEAFF. CDR3 DNA: TGCAGTGCTAGGTGGGGCGGCACTGAAGCTTTCTTT.

This clonotype was seen at least ten times. V is TRBV12-3 or TRBV12-4 and J is TRBJ1-5; D ambiguous. The CDR3 has 14 residues. Trimming left V 3 bases short and J 4 bases short, with 10 bases between. In DNA, the CDR3 is TGTGCCAGCAGTTTTTTAGGAGGAAATCAGCCCCAGCATTTT. It translates to CASSFLGGNQPQHF.

V gene TRBV9 combines with J gene TRBJ2-7, with D maybe TRBD2 (5 bases). Germline CDR1 and CDR2: SGDLS and YYNGEE. The CDR3 is made up of 14 amino acids. Trimming took 0 bases from V and 1 from J, leaving 8 bases between them. The CDR3 loop is CASSVGPGSYEQYF. CDR3 bases: TGTGCCAGCAGCGTAGGCCCGGGATCCTACGAGCAGTACTTC.

This clonotype was recorded a few times. This chain links TRBV14 with TRBJ2-5, with D unclear. V gave up 5 bases and J gave up 3 bases, with 19 bases separating them. Germline-derived CDR1 and CDR2 are SGHDN and FVKESK. The CDR3 has 16 amino acids. The CDR3 loop is CASSTLHLDAKETQYF. The CDR3 DNA is TGTGCCAGCAGCACCCTTCACTTGGATGCAAAAGAGACCCAGTACTTC. The variable domain in full, with the rest retrieved from reference TRBV14 and TRBJ2-5, is EAGVTQFPSHSVIEKGQTVTLRCDPISGHDNLYWYRRVMGKEIKFLLHFVKESKQDESGMPNNRFLAERTGGTYSTLKVQPAELEDSGVYFCASSTLHLDAKETQYFGPGTRLLVL.

The J gene is TRBJ2-7, the V gene TRBV6-5; D is perhaps TRBD1 (6 bases). Germline CDR1 is MNHEY and CDR2 is SVGAGI. This CDR3 has 14 amino acids. Trimming removed 5 bases at V and 5 bases at J, with 16 bases between. The CDR3 region is CASSTGQKLHEQYF. The CDR3 nucleotides read TGTGCCAGCAGTACCGGACAGAAGCTCCACGAGCAGTACTTC.

The sample holds many counts of this clonotype. V usage is TRBV29-1 and J usage is TRBJ2-1; 7 positions agree with TRBD1. Germline V CDR1 and CDR2: SQVTM, ANQGSEA. The CDR3 sequence is 15 residues long. With 1 base clipped from V and 7 bases from J, the junction kept 10 bases outside the gene matches. CDR3 sequence: CSVEGVTDRVNEQFF. The CDR3 DNA follows: TGCAGCGTTGAAGGGGTAACTGACAGGGTGAATGAGCAGTTCTTC.

In its sample, this clonotype was seen a few times. The chain has TRBV7-6 and TRBJ2-7; 10 bases line up with TRBD1. Germline V CDR1 and CDR2: SGHVS, FNYEAQ. V shed 2 bases and J 2 bases; nucleotides not matched to a gene: 3. The CDR3 is made up of 15 amino acids. The CDR3 DNA reads as TGTGCCAGCAGCTTAATGGGACAGGGGCCCTACGAGCAGTACTTC. It codes for CASSLMGQGPYEQYF.

V gene TRBV6-2 or TRBV6-3 combines with J gene TRBJ2-4; D could derive from TRBD1 or TRBD2 (5 bases each). The length of the CDR3 is 11 residues. With 8 bases removed from V and 11 bases from J, the gap between germline ends came to 13 bases. The germline CDR1 and CDR2 sequences are MNHEY and SVGEGT. CDR3 sequence (DNA): TGTGCCAGCGCGAACCGAGGGGTTCAGTACTTC. Amino acid sequence: CASANRGVQYF.

This clonotype has just a few counts. The chain recombines TRBV12-3 or TRBV12-4 with TRBJ2-1; no definite D call. V lost 4 bases, J lost 8 bases, and 9 bases lay in between. The CDR3 has 12 residues. DNA for the CDR3: TGTGCCAGCAGTTGGACCCGGTATGAGCAGTTCTTC. Translation gives CASSWTRYEQFF.

This clonotype was counted a few times. The chain uses TRBV27 and TRBJ2-1, with D tentatively TRBD2 (6 bases). Trimming removed 5 bases from V and 10 bases from J, with 15 bases in between. The germline V gene has CDR1 MNHEY and CDR2 SMNVEV (reference sequence). This CDR3 contains 13 residues. Written as DNA, the CDR3 is TGTGCCAGCAGTGCCGGGACTTACACCGAGCAGTTCTTC. Its translation: CASSAGTYTEQFF.

Ten or more counts support this clonotype. The chain has TRBV7-9 and TRBJ1-5; 8 bases fit TRBD1. CDR1 and CDR2 (germline): SEHNR, FQNEAQ (reference sequence). The ends lost 5 bases at V and 6 bases at J; junction bases unmatched: 9. The CDR3 contains 15 residues. This CDR3 is CASSATGQGTQPQHF. CDR3 nucleotide sequence: TGTGCCAGCAGCGCAACAGGACAGGGAACTCAGCCCCAGCATTTT.